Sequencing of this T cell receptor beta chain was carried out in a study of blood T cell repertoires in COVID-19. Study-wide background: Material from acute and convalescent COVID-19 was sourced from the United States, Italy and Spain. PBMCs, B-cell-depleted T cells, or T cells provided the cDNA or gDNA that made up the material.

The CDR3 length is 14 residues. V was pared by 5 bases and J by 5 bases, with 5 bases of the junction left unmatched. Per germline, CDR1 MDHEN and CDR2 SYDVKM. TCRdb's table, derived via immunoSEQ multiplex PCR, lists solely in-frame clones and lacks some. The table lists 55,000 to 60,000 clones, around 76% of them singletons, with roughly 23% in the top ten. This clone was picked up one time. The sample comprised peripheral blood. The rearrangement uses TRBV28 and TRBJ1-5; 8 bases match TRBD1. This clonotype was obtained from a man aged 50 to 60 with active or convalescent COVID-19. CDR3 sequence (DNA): TGTGCCAGCAGTCGACAGGGGTCGTATCAGCCCCAGCATTTT. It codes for CASSRQGSYQPQHF.